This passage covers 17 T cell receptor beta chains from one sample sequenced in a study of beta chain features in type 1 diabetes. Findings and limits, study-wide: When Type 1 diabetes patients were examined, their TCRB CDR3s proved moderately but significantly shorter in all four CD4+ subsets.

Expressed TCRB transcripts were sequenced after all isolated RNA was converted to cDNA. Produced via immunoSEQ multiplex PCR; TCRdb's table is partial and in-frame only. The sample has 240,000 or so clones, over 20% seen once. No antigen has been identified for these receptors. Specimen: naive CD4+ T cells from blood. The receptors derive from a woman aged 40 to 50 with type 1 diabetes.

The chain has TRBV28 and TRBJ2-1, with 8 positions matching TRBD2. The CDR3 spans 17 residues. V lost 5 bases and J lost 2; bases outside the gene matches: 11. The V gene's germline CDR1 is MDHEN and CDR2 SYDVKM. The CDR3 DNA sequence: TGTGCCAGCAGTCCCGAAGCGGGAGTTATCCCCTACAATGAGCAGTTCTTC. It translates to CASSPEAGVIPYNEQFF.

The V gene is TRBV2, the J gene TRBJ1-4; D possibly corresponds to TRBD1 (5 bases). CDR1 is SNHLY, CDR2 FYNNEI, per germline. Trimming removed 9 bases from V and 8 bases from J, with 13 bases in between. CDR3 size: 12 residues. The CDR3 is CASGHGREKLFF. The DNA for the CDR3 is TGTGCCAGTGGACATGGGAGGGAAAAACTGTTTTTT.

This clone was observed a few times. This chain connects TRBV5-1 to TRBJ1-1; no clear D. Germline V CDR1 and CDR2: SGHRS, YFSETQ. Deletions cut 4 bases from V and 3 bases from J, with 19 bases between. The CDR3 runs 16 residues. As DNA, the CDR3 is TGCGCCAGCAGCCCCATGAGGTCGGTAGATGACACTGAAGCTTTCTTT. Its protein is CASSPMRSVDDTEAFF.

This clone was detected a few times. The CDR3 bases are TGTGCCAGCACGGGGGGCGAAGGCTACGAGCAGTACTTC. Translating gives CASTGGEGYEQYF. The J gene is TRBJ2-7, the V gene TRBV28; D is possibly TRBD2 (7 bases). Germline loops: CDR1 MDHEN, CDR2 SYDVKM. This CDR3 comprises 13 residues. V was shortened by 7 bases and J by 3 bases, with 13 bases between the two germline ends. Full variable domain (outside the CDR3, taken from reference TRBV28 and TRBJ2-7): DVKVTQSSRYLVKRTGEKVFLECVQDMDHENMFWYRQDPGLGLRLIYFSYDVKMKEKGDIPEGYSVSREKKERFSLILESASTNQTSMYLCASTGGEGYEQYFGPGTRLTVT.

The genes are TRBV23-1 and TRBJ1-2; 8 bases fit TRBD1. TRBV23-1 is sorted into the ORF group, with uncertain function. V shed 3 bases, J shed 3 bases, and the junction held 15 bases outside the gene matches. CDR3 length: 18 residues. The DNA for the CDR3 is TGCGCCAGCAGTCAGACCTTCTCAGCCGGGACAGGCTACTATGGCTACACCTTC. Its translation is CASSQTFSAGTGYYGYTF.

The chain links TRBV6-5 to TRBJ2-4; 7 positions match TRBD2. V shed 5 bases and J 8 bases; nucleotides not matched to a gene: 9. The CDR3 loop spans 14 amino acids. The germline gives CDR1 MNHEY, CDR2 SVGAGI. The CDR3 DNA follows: TGTGCCAGCAGTCCCTTAGGAGGGAGGGACATTCAGTACTTC. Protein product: CASSPLGGRDIQYF.

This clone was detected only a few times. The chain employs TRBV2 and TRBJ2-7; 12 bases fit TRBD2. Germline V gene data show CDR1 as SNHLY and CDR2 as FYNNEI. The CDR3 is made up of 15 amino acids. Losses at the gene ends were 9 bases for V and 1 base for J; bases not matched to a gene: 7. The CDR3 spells CARTSGSEGSYEQYF. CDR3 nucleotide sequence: TGTGCCAGGACTAGCGGGAGCGAGGGATCCTACGAGCAGTACTTC.

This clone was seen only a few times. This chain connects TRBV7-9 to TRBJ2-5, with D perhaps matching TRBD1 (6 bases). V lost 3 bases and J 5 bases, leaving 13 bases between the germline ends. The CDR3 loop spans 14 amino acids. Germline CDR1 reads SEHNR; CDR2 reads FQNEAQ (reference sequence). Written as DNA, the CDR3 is TGTGCCAGCAGCTTCGGACAGCTCGGGGAGACCCAGTACTTC. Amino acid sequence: CASSFGQLGETQYF.

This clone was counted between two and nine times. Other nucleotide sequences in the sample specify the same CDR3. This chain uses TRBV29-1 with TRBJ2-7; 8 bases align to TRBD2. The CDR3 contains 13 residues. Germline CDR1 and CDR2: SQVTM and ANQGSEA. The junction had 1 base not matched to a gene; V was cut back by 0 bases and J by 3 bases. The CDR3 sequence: CSVEDRGGYEQYF. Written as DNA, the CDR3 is TGCAGCGTTGAAGATCGGGGGGGCTACGAGCAGTACTTC.

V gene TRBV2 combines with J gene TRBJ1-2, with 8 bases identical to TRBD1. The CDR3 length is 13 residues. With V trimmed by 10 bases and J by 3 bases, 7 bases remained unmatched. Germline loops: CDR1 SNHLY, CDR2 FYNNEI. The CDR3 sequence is CANVDREDYGYTF. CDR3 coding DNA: TGTGCCAACGTGGACAGGGAGGACTATGGCTACACCTTC.

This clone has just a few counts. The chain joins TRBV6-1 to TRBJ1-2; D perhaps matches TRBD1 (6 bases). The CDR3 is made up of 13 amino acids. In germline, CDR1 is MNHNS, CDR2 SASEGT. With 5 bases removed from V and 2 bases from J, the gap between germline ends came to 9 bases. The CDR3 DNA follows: TGTGCCAGCAGTCCCACAGGGAACTATGGCTACACCTTC. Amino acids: CASSPTGNYGYTF.

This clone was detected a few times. The CDR3 loop is CASSQDRYGYTF. DNA of the CDR3: TGCGCCAGCAGCCAAGATCGGTATGGCTACACCTTC. The V gene is TRBV4-1, the J gene TRBJ1-2; D not resolved. Trimming shortened V by 0 bases and J by 5 bases, and 4 bases separated the two germline ends. Germline values: CDR1 MGHRA, CDR2 YSYEKL. CDR3 size: 12 residues.

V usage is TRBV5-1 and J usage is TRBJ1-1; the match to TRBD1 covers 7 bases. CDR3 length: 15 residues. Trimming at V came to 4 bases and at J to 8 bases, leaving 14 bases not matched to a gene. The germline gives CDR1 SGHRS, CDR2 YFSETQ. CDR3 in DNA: TGCGCCAGCAGCCGAGGACGCACAGGGGTCACCGAAGCTTTCTTT. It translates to CASSRGRTGVTEAFF.

The CDR3 region is CASIEASGRGEQFF. The CDR3 nucleotides are TGTGCCAGTATTGAGGCTAGCGGTCGGGGTGAGCAGTTCTTC. The chain employs TRBV19 and TRBJ2-1, with 7 bases fitting TRBD2. The trim removed 7 bases at V and 9 bases at J, leaving 12 bases unmatched. Germline lookup yields CDR1 LNHDA and CDR2 SQIVND (reference sequence). The CDR3 covers 14 residues.

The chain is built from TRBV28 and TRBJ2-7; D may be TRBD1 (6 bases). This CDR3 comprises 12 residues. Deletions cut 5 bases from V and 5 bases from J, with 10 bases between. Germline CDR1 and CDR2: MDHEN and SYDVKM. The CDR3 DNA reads TGTGCCAGCAGTATGCAGGGGAACGAGCAGTACTTC. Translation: CASSMQGNEQYF.

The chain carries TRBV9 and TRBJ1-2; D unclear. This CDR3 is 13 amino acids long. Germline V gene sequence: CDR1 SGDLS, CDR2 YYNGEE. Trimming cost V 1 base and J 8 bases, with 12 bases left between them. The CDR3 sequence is CASSVPGGGGYTF. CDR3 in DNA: TGTGCCAGCAGCGTACCGGGAGGCGGAGGCTACACCTTC.

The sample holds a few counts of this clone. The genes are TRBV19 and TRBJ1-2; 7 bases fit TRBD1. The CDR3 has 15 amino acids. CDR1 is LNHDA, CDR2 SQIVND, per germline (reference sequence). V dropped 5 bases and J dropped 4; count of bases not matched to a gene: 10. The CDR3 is CASSPAEGAGYGYTF. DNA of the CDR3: TGTGCCAGTAGTCCCGCAGAGGGGGCCGGCTATGGCTACACCTTC.